These T cell receptor beta chains were read from a single sample in a study of blood T cell repertoires in COVID-19. The method was immunoSEQ multiplex PCR; TCRdb's version includes in-frame clones alone and lacks a portion of them. The table lists some 120,000 clones, more than 60% of them singletons. The specimen was peripheral blood. These receptors were obtained from a woman aged 70 to 79 with acute or convalescent COVID-19. Each CDR3 is given with its conserved first and last residue. The order of the fields is clone size, J gene, V gene, D gene, CDR3 DNA, CDR3 protein. The D gene is left open where the match is weak. Where a row states a size, it is once, few, many or the class of an expanded clone; other rows omit it.

few TRBJ1-2 TRBV28 TRBD1 TGTGCCAGCAGGTACAGGGGGGACTATGGCTACACCTTC CASRYRGDYGYTF
few TRBJ1-2 TRBV5-6 . TGTGCCAGCAGCTTGGATTGGAGGGATCATGGCTACACCTTC CASSLDWRDHGYTF
. TRBJ2-2 TRBV5-1 TRBD1 TGCGCCAGCAGCTTAGACAGGGGGCCTGGGGAGCTGTTTTTT CASSLDRGPGELFF
. TRBJ2-3 TRBV28 . TGTGCCAGCAGTTTTGGGCGTGGGGGGAATCCGCAGTATTTT CASSFGRGGNPQYF
. TRBJ2-5 TRBV2 . TGTGCCAGCAGTATAGCGGAAGAGACCCAGTACTTC CASSIAEETQYF
. TRBJ2-3 TRBV6-5 TRBD2 TGTGCCAGCCTCACTAGCGGGGGGGCTGCAGATACGCAGTATTTT CASLTSGGAADTQYF
. TRBJ2-1 TRBV10-2 TRBD2 TGCGCCAGCAGTGAGACCTCTAGCGGCAAACACAATGAGCAGTTCTTC CASSETSSGKHNEQFF
. TRBJ1-1 TRBV4-1 . TGCGCCAGCAGCCGACAAGGAACTGAAGCTTTCTTT CASSRQGTEAFF
. TRBJ1-4 TRBV21-1 . TGTGCCAGCGGGAGGAGCCGAGGAGGAGAAAAACTGTTTTTT CASGRSRGGEKLFF
. TRBJ2-3 TRBV7-9 TRBD2 TGTGCCAGCAGCTTAGGGACTAGCGGGAGAACTAGCACAGATACGCAGTATTTT CASSLGTSGRTSTDTQYF
. TRBJ1-5 TRBV6-5 . TGTGCCAGCAGTCTAGGTAGCAATCAGCCCCAGCATTTT CASSLGSNQPQHF
few TRBJ1-5 TRBV2 TRBD1 TGTGCCAGCAGTGGGGACAGAGCTGGGAATCAGCCCCAGCATTTT CASSGDRAGNQPQHF
once TRBJ1-4 TRBV27 TRBD1 TGTGCCAGCAGCCCCCTAGGAGGGGGCGGTGAAAAACTGTTTTTT CASSPLGGGGEKLFF
. TRBJ2-3 TRBV10-3 . TGTGCCATCAGTGACGCGTCGGGAGTAGCAGATACGCAGTATTTT CAISDASGVADTQYF
. TRBJ1-6 TRBV10-2 . TGCGCCAGCAGTGTAGCGAGTAATTCACCCCTCCACTTT CASSVASNSPLHF
. TRBJ1-4 TRBV5-4 . TGTGCCAGCAGCTTGGGCGGCGCTTCTAATGAAAAACTGTTTTTT CASSLGGASNEKLFF
. TRBJ1-5 TRBV6-5 TRBD1 TGTGCCAGCAGTCGGGACAGAAATCAGCCCCAGCATTTT CASSRDRNQPQHF
. TRBJ2-4 TRBV5-1 . TGCGCCAGCAGCCGATCGGTGGGGAGGTTGGACATTCAGTACTTC CASSRSVGRLDIQYF
. TRBJ1-4 TRBV5-1 . TGCGCCAGCAGCATACAGGGTAGAGGTAATGAAAAACTGTTTTTT CASSIQGRGNEKLFF
. TRBJ2-1 TRBV10-2 . TGCGCCACTTTAGGAGACGAGCAGTTCTTC CATLGDEQFF
. TRBJ2-7 TRBV6-2/TRBV6-3 . TGTGCCAGCAGTTCCGTACGGAGCAGCCGACTTTACGAGCAGTACTTC CASSSVRSSRLYEQYF
. TRBJ1-4 TRBV5-1 . TGCGCCAGCAGCTTCCTCGGGGATGAAAAACTGTTTTTT CASSFLGDEKLFF
. TRBJ1-6 TRBV7-2 . TGTGCCAGCAGCGCGGTACAAACAGGGCTCCTCCACTTT CASSAVQTGLLHF
. TRBJ2-1 TRBV11-2 . TGTGCCAGCAGCTTAGATCTGGGCCCGGTCTCTTATGAGCAGTTCTTC CASSLDLGPVSYEQFF
. TRBJ1-1 TRBV11-1 . TGTGCCAGCAGCCTGGGGCAGGGTTTGTACACTGAAGCTTTCTTT CASSLGQGLYTEAFF
. TRBJ1-2 TRBV28 TRBD1 TGTGCCAGCCGGGACAGGGGGATTGACTATGGCTACACCTTC CASRDRGIDYGYTF
. TRBJ2-3 TRBV27 . TGTGCCAGCAGTACTAGGGGCACAGATACGCAGTATTTT CASSTRGTDTQYF
once TRBJ1-4 TRBV9 TRBD1 TGTGCCAGCAGCGTAGACGGACAGGGGCGAGAAAAACTGTTTTTT CASSVDGQGREKLFF
once TRBJ1-5 TRBV19 TRBD1 TGTGCCAGTAGTGGAGGGACAGGGGGCGGCAATCAGCCCCAGCATTTT CASSGGTGGGNQPQHF
. TRBJ1-5 TRBV18 . TGTGCCAGCTCACGGGGGACTAATCAGCCCCAGCATTTT CASSRGTNQPQHF
. TRBJ1-1 TRBV11-2 . TGTGCCAGCAGCCCACAGACCAGCACTGAAGCTTTCTTT CASSPQTSTEAFF
few TRBJ1-2 TRBV28 TRBD1 TGTGCCAGCAGTGTAGGGGGCAGCATGGTTTATGGCTACACCTTC CASSVGGSMVYGYTF
. TRBJ1-6 TRBV11-2 TRBD1 TGTGCCAGCAGCTTAGATCGTGGGACAGGGAGTCGATCACCCCTCCACTTT CASSLDRGTGSRSPLHF
. TRBJ2-2 TRBV6-6 . TGTGCCAGCGCCCAAGCAGGGGGCGGGAGCACCGGGGAGCTGTTTTTT CASAQAGGGSTGELFF
many TRBJ2-7 TRBV5-6 . TGTGCCAGCAGGGGCAGCTCCTACGAGCAGTACTTC CASRGSSYEQYF
. TRBJ2-7 TRBV5-5 TRBD1 TGTGCCAGCAGCTCACCGGGACAGGGGGGGTATTACGAGCAGTACTTC CASSSPGQGGYYEQYF